These 7 T cell receptor beta chains were all obtained from the same sample, sequenced in a study of OX40 agonist ivuxolimab in advanced cancers. Only in-frame clones appear in the TCRdb table, and some are missing; sequencing was by immunoSEQ multiplex PCR. Seen here are about 23,000 clones, 60% to 85% observed once, and the top ten hold 2% to 2.5%. Sequenced here: CD4+ or CD8+ T cells sorted from blood, sampled in a trial of the OX40 agonist ivuxolimab. The receptors come from an adult with an advanced solid tumor such as melanoma, head and neck, liver or kidney cancer.

The rearrangement uses TRBV7-9 and TRBJ2-5; tentative D call: TRBD2 (7 bases). Looked up from germline, CDR1 is SEHNR and CDR2 is FQNEAQ (reference sequence). V was cut by 3 bases and J by 5 bases, with 13 bases left in between. This CDR3 contains 14 residues. The CDR3 coding sequence is TGTGCCAGCAGCTTTACAGGGAGGGGGGAGACCCAGTACTTC. Protein product: CASSFTGRGETQYF. The whole variable domain, remainder taken from reference TRBV7-9 and TRBJ2-5, is DTGVSQNPRHKITKRGQNVTFRCDPISEHNRLYWYRQTLGQGPEFLTYFQNEAQLEKSRLLSDRFSAERPKGSFSTLEIQRTEQGDSAMYLCASSFTGRGETQYFGPGTRLLVL.

The rearrangement links TRBV19 to TRBJ2-7, with 8 bases fitting TRBD1. The germline CDR1 and CDR2 sequences are LNHDA and SQIVND (reference sequence). The trim removed 6 bases at V and 5 bases at J, leaving 12 bases unmatched. The CDR3 totals 15 residues. The CDR3 here is CASSLQGQGIHEQYF. The CDR3 DNA reads TGTGCCAGTAGCCTCCAAGGACAGGGCATCCACGAGCAGTACTTC.

The V gene is TRBV6-5, the J gene TRBJ1-4; the D gene is possibly TRBD1 (5 bases). Trimming cost V 4 bases and J 3 bases, with 9 bases left between them. CDR3 length equals 14 residues. Germline loops: CDR1 MNHEY, CDR2 SVGAGI. The DNA of the CDR3 is TGTGCCAGCAGTTCCCGGGGACCTAATGAAAAACTGTTTTTT. Residues: CASSSRGPNEKLFF.

The chain joins TRBV9 to TRBJ1-1; no clear D gene. The germline V and J ends were trimmed by 3 bases and 4 bases, with 16 bases remaining between them. CDR1 is SGDLS, CDR2 YYNGEE, per germline. The length of the CDR3 is 15 residues. This CDR3 is CASSARREGGTEAFF. CDR3 DNA: TGTGCCAGCAGCGCCCGAAGGGAAGGCGGCACTGAAGCTTTCTTT.

The rearrangement uses TRBV7-9 and TRBJ2-2, with no clear D. V gave up 4 bases and J gave up 1 base, with 7 bases separating them. Germline-derived CDR1 and CDR2 are SEHNR and FQNEAQ (reference sequence). The CDR3 runs 14 residues. This chain's CDR3 is CASSSMGNTGELFF. Written as DNA, the CDR3 is TGTGCCAGCAGCTCAATGGGGAACACCGGGGAGCTGTTTTTT. Supplemented by reference TRBV7-9 and TRBJ2-2, the full variable domain reads DTGVSQNPRHKITKRGQNVTFRCDPISEHNRLYWYRQTLGQGPEFLTYFQNEAQLEKSRLLSDRFSAERPKGSFSTLEIQRTEQGDSAMYLCASSSMGNTGELFFGEGSRLTVL.

The V gene is TRBV28, the J gene TRBJ1-1; 8 bases are shared with TRBD1. With V trimmed by 5 bases and J by 7 bases, 9 bases remained unmatched. CDR1 and CDR2 (germline): MDHEN, SYDVKM. The length of the CDR3 is 14 residues. The CDR3 protein is CASSLQGGRGEAFF. As DNA, the CDR3 is TGTGCCAGCAGTCTACAGGGGGGGAGGGGTGAAGCTTTCTTT.

The chain employs TRBV27 and TRBJ2-7; D uncertain. In germline, CDR1 is MNHEY, CDR2 SMNVEV (reference sequence). The CDR3 sequence is 13 residues long. V shed 5 bases and J shed 3 bases, with 11 bases lying between them. CDR3 nucleotide sequence: TGTGCCAGCAGTAGAGATCCCAACTACGAGCAGTACTTC. Translating gives CASSRDPNYEQYF.